Listed here are 17 T cell receptor beta chains from one sample, sequenced in a study of cytomegalovirus exposure and HLA in healthy donors. It was with 60 Vbeta and 13 Jbeta primers that the PCR ran. TCRdb keeps only in-frame clones here, not all; method: immunoSEQ multiplex PCR. The table has just over 150,000 clones, about 80% seen once; the top ten hold 6.6%. The sample consisted of PBMCs. These receptors all come from a woman in her forties or fifties in good health and CMV-seropositive.

The gene calls are TRBV4-1 and TRBJ1-6; unclear D gene. The length of the CDR3 is 16 residues. V dropped 1 base and J dropped 3 bases, with 10 bases sitting between them. Per germline, CDR1 MGHRA and CDR2 YSYEKL. The CDR3 coding sequence is TGCGCCAGCAGCCAAGCCAGGATCGACTATAATTCACCCCTCCACTTT. Encoded protein: CASSQARIDYNSPLHF.

This rearrangement joins TRBV28 to TRBJ2-3; 7 nucleotides line up with TRBD1. The V gene's germline CDR1 is MDHEN and CDR2 SYDVKM. This CDR3 is built from 15 residues. V dropped 4 bases and J dropped 0; count of bases not matched to a gene: 4. CDR3 sequence: CASSSPGGSTDTQYF. CDR3 in DNA: TGTGCCAGCAGTTCCCCAGGGGGAAGCACAGATACGCAGTATTTT.

The chain carries TRBV7-2 and TRBJ1-2; 7 bases match TRBD1. The CDR3 sequence is 17 residues long. Germline-derived CDR1 and CDR2 are SGHTA and FQGNSA. The V and J ends lost 4 bases and 3 bases, in that order; junction bases with no gene match: 14. DNA for the CDR3: TGTGCCAGCAGCTCGAGACAGGGAACGTTCGTGGACTATGGCTACACCTTC. Its translation: CASSSRQGTFVDYGYTF.

The chain uses TRBV10-3 and TRBJ2-7; 10 bases are a match to TRBD1. This CDR3 region has 17 residues. Trimming cost V 3 bases and J 2 bases; bases outside gene matches: 10. Germline CDR1 is ENHRY and CDR2 is SYGVKD. The CDR3 here is CAISDAGDRGAAYEQYF. The CDR3 nucleotides are TGTGCCATCAGTGACGCCGGGGACAGGGGCGCTGCCTACGAGCAGTACTTC.

The CDR3 DNA is TGCGCCAGCAGCGAGGACACTAGCACAGATACGCAGTATTTT. The encoded protein is CASSEDTSTDTQYF. This rearrangement joins TRBV5-1 to TRBJ2-3, with D possibly matching TRBD1 (5 bases). Trimming stripped 4 bases from V and 0 bases from J, with 9 bases between. This CDR3 is 14 amino acids long. Germline values: CDR1 SGHRS, CDR2 YFSETQ.

This chain connects TRBV7-9 to TRBJ1-1; weak D call: TRBD1 (5 bases). The ends were cut back, 0 bases at V and 5 bases at J, with 16 bases in the middle. Germline CDR1 is SEHNR and CDR2 is FQNEAQ (reference sequence). There are 16 residues in the CDR3. CDR3 region: CASSLALGLGLTEAFF. The CDR3, as DNA: TGTGCCAGCAGCTTAGCATTGGGACTAGGTCTAACTGAAGCTTTCTTT.

The chain combines TRBV4-1 with TRBJ1-3; D uncertain. Germline V gene lookup returns CDR1 MGHRA and CDR2 YSYEKL. Trimming pared 0 bases from V and 0 bases from J, leaving 9 bases between. The length of the CDR3 is 16 residues. As DNA, the CDR3 is TGCGCCAGCAGCCAAGAGAGGCAATACTCTGGAAACACCATATATTTT. This encodes CASSQERQYSGNTIYF.

The sample holds a few counts of this clone. The genes are TRBV5-1 and TRBJ2-7, with D maybe TRBD1 (6 bases). The CDR3 runs 14 residues. The ends were cut back, 4 bases at V and 5 bases at J, with 16 bases in the middle. Germline-derived CDR1 and CDR2 are SGHRS and YFSETQ. The CDR3 region is CASSRGHGPDEQYF. The CDR3 nucleotides are TGCGCCAGCAGCAGGGGACACGGACCAGACGAGCAGTACTTC.

V is TRBV4-1 and J is TRBJ2-7; TRBD2 might be the D (6 bases). This CDR3 is built from 13 residues. Looked up from germline, CDR1 is MGHRA and CDR2 is YSYEKL. Deletions cut 3 bases from V and 7 bases from J, with 13 bases between. Written as DNA, the CDR3 is TGCGCCAGCAGCCAGAATCAGGCGGGGGAGCAGTACTTC. The encoded protein is CASSQNQAGEQYF.

The V call is TRBV6-1, the J call TRBJ2-5; perhaps TRBD2 as D (6 bases). The J call is doubtful: the DNA matches TRBJ2-7 better. The CDR3 loop spans 17 amino acids. Germline V gene sequence: CDR1 MNHNS, CDR2 SASEGT. CDR3 in DNA: TGTGCCAGCAGTGAAGTCGGTCGGGGGTTCAGCTCCTACGAGCAGTACTTC. It is translated as CASSEVGRGFSSYEQYF.

The gene calls are TRBV9 and TRBJ1-1; 8 bases are a match to TRBD1. The V segment lost 5 bases and the J segment 6 bases; nucleotides outside the gene matches: 6. The CDR3 has 13 residues. The germline V gene has CDR1 SGDLS and CDR2 YYNGEE. CDR3 sequence: CASRAQGAAEAFF. The CDR3 DNA reads as TGTGCCAGCAGGGCCCAGGGGGCGGCTGAAGCTTTCTTT.

The chain employs TRBV6-6 and TRBJ2-7, with D perhaps TRBD2 (6 bases). V was cut by 8 bases and J by 7 bases, with 21 bases left in between. This CDR3 is built from 14 residues. The germline V gene has CDR1 MNHNY and CDR2 SVGAGI (reference sequence). The CDR3: CASEKVGGNKEQYF. The CDR3 nucleotides read TGTGCCAGCGAGAAGGTAGGAGGGAATAAGGAGCAGTACTTC.

The chain uses TRBV6-1 and TRBJ2-7; 8 nucleotides line up with TRBD1. This CDR3 region has 15 residues. Germline trimming cut 5 bases from V and 0 bases from J; bases unmatched to any gene: 6. The germline gives CDR1 MNHNS, CDR2 SASEGT. The CDR3 spells CASSPRQGISYEQYF. In DNA, the CDR3 is TGTGCCAGCAGTCCTCGACAGGGGATCTCCTACGAGCAGTACTTC.

The V gene is TRBV2, the J gene TRBJ1-5; D call uncertain. The CDR3 consists of 15 residues. Germline CDR1 and CDR2: SNHLY and FYNNEI. V dropped 7 bases and J dropped 3 bases, with 16 bases sitting between them. Written as DNA, the CDR3 is TGTGCCAGCACCTTGGGCCAATCCGACAATCAGCCCCAGCATTTT. Protein: CASTLGQSDNQPQHF.

The V and J genes are TRBV4-3 and TRBJ2-2; D gene uncertain. Trimming took off 1 base at V and 5 bases at J, with 11 bases between the two ends. This CDR3 comprises 15 residues. Germline V lookup: CDR1 LGHNA, CDR2 YSLEER. CDR3 nucleotides: TGCGCCAGCAGCCAAGGAACACTATTTACCGGGGAGCTGTTTTTT. Protein sequence: CASSQGTLFTGELFF.

This clone was picked up one time. The J gene is TRBJ1-1, the V gene TRBV7-2; TRBD1 matches 9 bases. The CDR3 loop spans 15 amino acids. Losses at the gene ends were 5 bases for V and 6 bases for J; bases not matched to a gene: 10. Looked up from germline, CDR1 is SGHTA and CDR2 is FQGNSA. The chain's CDR3 is CASSPRGQGFAEAFF. CDR3 coding DNA: TGTGCCAGCAGCCCAAGGGGACAGGGATTCGCTGAAGCTTTCTTT.

The rearrangement uses TRBV2 and TRBJ2-3; a possible D gene is TRBD1 (6 bases). V lost 6 bases and J lost 3, with 13 bases in between. The V gene's germline CDR1 is SNHLY and CDR2 FYNNEI. The length of the CDR3 is 14 residues. The CDR3 DNA reads as TGTGCCAGCAGGTCAGGGGTGAGAACAGATACGCAGTATTTT. Translated, it gives CASRSGVRTDTQYF. The full variable domain, in which reference TRBV2 and TRBJ2-3 provide the parts outside the CDR3, is EPEVTQTPSHQVTQMGQEVILRCVPISNHLYFYWYRQILGQKVEFLVSFYNNEISEKSEIFDDQFSVERPDGSNFTLKIRSTKLEDSAMYFCASRSGVRTDTQYFGPGTRLTVL.